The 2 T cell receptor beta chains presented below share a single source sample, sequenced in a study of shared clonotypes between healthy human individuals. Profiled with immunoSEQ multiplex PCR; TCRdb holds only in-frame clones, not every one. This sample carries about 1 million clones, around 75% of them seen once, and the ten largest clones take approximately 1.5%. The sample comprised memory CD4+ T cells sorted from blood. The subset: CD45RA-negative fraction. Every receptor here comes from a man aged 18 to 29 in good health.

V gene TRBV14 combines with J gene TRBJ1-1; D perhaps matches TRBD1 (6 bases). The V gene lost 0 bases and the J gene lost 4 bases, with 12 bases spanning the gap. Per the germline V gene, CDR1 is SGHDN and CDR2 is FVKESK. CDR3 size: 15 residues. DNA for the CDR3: TGTGCCAGCAGCCAAGAAGACAGGAGGGGCACTGAAGCTTTCTTT. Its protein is CASSQEDRRGTEAFF. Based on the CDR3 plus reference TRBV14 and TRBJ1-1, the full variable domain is EAGVTQFPSHSVIEKGQTVTLRCDPISGHDNLYWYRRVMGKEIKFLLHFVKESKQDESGMPNNRFLAERTGGTYSTLKVQPAELEDSGVYFCASSQEDRRGTEAFFGQGTRLTVV.

The CDR3 region has the DNA TGCGCCAGCAGCACCGGACTAGCGGGGACCTACGAGCAGTACTTC. This sequence encodes CASSTGLAGTYEQYF. The chain has TRBV5-1 and TRBJ2-7; 12 bases match TRBD2. The V segment lost 4 bases and the J segment 2 bases; nucleotides outside the gene matches: 4. The CDR3 is 15 residues long. CDR1 and CDR2 (germline): SGHRS, YFSETQ.